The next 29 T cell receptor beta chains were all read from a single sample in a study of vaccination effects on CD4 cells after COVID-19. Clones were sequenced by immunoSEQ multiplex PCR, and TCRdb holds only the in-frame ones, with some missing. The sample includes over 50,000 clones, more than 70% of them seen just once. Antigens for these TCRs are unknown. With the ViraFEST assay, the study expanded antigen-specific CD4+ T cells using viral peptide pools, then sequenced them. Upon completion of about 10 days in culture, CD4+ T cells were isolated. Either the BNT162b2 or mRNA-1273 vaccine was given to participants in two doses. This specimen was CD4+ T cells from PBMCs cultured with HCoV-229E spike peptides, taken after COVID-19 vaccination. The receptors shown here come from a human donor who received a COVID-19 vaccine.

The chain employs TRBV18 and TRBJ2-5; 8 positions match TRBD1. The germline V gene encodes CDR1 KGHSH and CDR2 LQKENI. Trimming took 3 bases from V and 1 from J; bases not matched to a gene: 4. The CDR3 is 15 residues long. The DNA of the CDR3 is TGTGCCAGCTCACCCGGACAGGGCGGCCAAGAGACCCAGTACTTC. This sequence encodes CASSPGQGGQETQYF.

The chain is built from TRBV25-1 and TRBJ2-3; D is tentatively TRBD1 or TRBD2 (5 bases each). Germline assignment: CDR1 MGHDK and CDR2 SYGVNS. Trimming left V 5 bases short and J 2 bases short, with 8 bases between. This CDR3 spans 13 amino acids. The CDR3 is CASSRGDTDTQYF. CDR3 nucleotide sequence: TGTGCCAGCAGTAGGGGAGACACAGATACGCAGTATTTT.

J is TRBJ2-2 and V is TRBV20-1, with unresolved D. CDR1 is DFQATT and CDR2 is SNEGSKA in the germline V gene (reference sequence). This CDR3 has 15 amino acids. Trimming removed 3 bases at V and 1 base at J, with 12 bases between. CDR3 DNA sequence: TGCAGTGCTAGTAACCCCCGCGGGAACACCGGGGAGCTGTTTTTT. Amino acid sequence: CSASNPRGNTGELFF.

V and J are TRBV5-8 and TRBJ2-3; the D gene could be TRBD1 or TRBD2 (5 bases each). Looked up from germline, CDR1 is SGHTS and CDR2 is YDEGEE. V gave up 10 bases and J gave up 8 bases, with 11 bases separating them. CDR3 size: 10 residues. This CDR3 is CAAIGGTQYF. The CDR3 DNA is TGTGCCGCGATTGGGGGTACGCAGTATTTT. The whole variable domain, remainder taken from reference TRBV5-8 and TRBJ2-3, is EAGVTQSPTHLIKTRGQQATLRCSPISGHTSVYWYQQALGLGLQFLLWYDEGEERNRGNFPPRFSGRQFPNYSSELNVNALELEDSALYLCAAIGGTQYFGPGTRLTVL.

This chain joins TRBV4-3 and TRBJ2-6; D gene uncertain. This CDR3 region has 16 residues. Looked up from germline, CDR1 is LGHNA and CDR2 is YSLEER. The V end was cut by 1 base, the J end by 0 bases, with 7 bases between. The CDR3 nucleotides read TGCGCCAGCAGCCAAGCCAAGTTCTCTGGGGCCAACGTCCTGACTTTC. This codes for CASSQAKFSGANVLTF.

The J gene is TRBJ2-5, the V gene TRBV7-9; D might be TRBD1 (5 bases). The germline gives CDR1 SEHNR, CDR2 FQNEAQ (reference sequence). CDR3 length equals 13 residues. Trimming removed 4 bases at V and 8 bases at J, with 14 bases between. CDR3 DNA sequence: TGTGCCAGCAGCTCTCTTGGGGCAAGTACCCAGTACTTC. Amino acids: CASSSLGASTQYF.

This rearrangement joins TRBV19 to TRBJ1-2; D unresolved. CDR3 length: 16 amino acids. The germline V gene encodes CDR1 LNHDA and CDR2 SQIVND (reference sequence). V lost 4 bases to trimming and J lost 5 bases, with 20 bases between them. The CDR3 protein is CASSTGLRVGGYGYTF. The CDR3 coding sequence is TGTGCCAGTAGTACCGGACTTAGGGTCGGCGGTTATGGCTACACCTTC. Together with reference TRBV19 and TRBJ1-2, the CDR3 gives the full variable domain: DGGITQSPKYLFRKEGQNVTLSCEQNLNHDAMYWYRQDPGQGLRLIYYSQIVNDFQKGDIAEGYSVSREKKESFPLTVTSAQKNPTAFYLCASSTGLRVGGYGYTFGSGTRLTVV.

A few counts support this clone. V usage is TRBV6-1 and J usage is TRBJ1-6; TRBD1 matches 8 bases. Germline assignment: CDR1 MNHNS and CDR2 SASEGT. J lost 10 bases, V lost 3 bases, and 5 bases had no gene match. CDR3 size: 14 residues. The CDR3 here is CASSEQQGGSPLHF. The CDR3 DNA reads TGTGCCAGCAGTGAGCAACAGGGGGGCTCACCCCTCCACTTT.

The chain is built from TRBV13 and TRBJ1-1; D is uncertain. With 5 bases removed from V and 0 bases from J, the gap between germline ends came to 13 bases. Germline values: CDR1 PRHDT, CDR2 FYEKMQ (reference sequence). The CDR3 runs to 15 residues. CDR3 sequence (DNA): TGTGCCAGCAGCGCCCCAGCGCCCATGAACACTGAAGCTTTCTTT. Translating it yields CASSAPAPMNTEAFF.

In DNA form, the CDR3 reads TGTGCCAGAAGCTTGTATGAGAGCGAAGAGACCCAGTACTTC. This codes for CARSLYESEETQYF. J is TRBJ2-5 and V is TRBV5-3; D remains ambiguous. TRBV5-3 is designated an ORF whose function remains uncertain. Trimming cost V 1 base and J 3 bases, with 10 bases left between them. CDR3 length: 14 residues.

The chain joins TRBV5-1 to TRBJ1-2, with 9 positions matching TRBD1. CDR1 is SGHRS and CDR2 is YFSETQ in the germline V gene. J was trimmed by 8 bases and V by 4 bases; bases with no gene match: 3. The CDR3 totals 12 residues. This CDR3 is CASSLGTGGYTF. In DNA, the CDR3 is TGCGCCAGCAGCCTCGGGACAGGGGGCTACACCTTC.

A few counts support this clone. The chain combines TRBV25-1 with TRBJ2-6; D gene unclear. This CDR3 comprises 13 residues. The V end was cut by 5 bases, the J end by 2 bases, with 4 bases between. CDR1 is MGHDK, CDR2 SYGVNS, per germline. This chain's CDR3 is CASSIPGANVLTF. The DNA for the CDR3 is TGTGCCAGCAGTATCCCTGGGGCCAACGTCCTGACTTTC.

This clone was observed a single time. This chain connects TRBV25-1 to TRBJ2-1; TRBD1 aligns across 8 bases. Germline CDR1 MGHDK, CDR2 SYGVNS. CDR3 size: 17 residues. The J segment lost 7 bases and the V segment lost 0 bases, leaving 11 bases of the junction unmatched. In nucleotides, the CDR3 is TGTGCCAGCAGTGAATACCAGAGCAGGGGGCGGAAGAATGAGCAGTTCTTC. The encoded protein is CASSEYQSRGRKNEQFF.

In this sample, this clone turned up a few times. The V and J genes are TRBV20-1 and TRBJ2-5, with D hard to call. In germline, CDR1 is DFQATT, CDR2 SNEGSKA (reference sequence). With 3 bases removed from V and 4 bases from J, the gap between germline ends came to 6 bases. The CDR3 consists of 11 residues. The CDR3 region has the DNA TGCAGTGCTAGGGAAGGAGAGACCCAGTACTTC. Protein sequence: CSAREGETQYF.

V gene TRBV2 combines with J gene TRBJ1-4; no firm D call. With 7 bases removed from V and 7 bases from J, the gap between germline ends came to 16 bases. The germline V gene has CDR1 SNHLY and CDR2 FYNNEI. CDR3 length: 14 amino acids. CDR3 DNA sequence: TGTGCCAGCACCCTGACAAGACCGGGTGAAAAACTGTTTTTT. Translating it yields CASTLTRPGEKLFF.

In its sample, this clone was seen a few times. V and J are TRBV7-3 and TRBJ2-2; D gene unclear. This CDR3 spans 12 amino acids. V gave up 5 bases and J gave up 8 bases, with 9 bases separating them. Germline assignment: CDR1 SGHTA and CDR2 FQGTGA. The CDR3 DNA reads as TGTGCCAGCAGCCCCCCTGGGGGGGAGCTGTTTTTT. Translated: CASSPPGGELFF.

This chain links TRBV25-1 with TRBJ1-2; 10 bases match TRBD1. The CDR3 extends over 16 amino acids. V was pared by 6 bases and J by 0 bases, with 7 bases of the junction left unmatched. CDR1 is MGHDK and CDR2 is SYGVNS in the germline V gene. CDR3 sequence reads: CASSGDRGRANYGYTF. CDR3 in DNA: TGTGCCAGCAGCGGGGACAGGGGACGAGCTAACTATGGCTACACCTTC.

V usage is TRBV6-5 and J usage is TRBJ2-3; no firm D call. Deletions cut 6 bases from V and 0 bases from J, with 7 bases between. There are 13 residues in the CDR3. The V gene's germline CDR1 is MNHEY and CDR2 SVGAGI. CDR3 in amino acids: CASRVHSTDTQYF. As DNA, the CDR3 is TGTGCCAGCAGGGTACATAGCACAGATACGCAGTATTTT.

The CDR3 sequence is CASSIVYSRSYNEQFF. The CDR3 DNA is TGTGCCAGTAGTATAGTGTACAGCCGCTCCTACAATGAGCAGTTCTTC. The chain employs TRBV19 and TRBJ2-1; no reliable D call. This CDR3 is built from 16 residues. V shed 1 base and J shed 0 bases, with 10 bases lying between them. The V gene's germline CDR1 is LNHDA and CDR2 SQIVND (reference sequence).

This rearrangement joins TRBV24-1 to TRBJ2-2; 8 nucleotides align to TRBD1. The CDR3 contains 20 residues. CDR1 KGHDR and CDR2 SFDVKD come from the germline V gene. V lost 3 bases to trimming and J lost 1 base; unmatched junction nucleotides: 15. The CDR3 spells CATSDPNAPGQEGNTGELFF. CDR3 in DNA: TGTGCCACCAGTGATCCGAACGCACCGGGACAGGAGGGGAACACCGGGGAGCTGTTTTTT.

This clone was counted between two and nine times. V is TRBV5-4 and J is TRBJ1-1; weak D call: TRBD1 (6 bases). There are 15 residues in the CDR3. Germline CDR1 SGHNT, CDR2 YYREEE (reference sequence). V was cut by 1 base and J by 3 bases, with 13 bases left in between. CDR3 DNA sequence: TGTGCCAGCAGCTTGCGGGGAGGGACATACACTGAAGCTTTCTTT. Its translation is CASSLRGGTYTEAFF.

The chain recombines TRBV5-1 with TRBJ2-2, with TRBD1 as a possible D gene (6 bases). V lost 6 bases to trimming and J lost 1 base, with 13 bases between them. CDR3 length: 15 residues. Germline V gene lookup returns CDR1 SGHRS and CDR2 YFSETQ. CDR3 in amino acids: CASNQGRLNTGELFF. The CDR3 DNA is TGCGCCAGCAACCAGGGGCGTCTGAACACCGGGGAGCTGTTTTTT.

CDR3 sequence (DNA): TGTGCCAGCCGGGACAGGGGGCTGGTTAACTATGGCTACACCTTC. Its protein product is CASRDRGLVNYGYTF. This sequence joins TRBV2 and TRBJ1-2, with TRBD1 matching over 12 bases. The CDR3 loop spans 15 amino acids. The germline V gene has CDR1 SNHLY and CDR2 FYNNEI. The V segment lost 8 bases and the J segment 1 base; nucleotides outside the gene matches: 5.

The CDR3: CASSYGEGYGYTF. DNA for the CDR3: TGTGCCAGCAGTTACGGGGAGGGCTATGGCTACACCTTC. The gene calls are TRBV6-2 or TRBV6-3 and TRBJ1-2; D gene ambiguous. CDR1 is MNHEY, CDR2 SVGEGT, per germline. There are 13 residues in the CDR3. Trimming stripped 2 bases from V and 4 bases from J, with 8 bases between.

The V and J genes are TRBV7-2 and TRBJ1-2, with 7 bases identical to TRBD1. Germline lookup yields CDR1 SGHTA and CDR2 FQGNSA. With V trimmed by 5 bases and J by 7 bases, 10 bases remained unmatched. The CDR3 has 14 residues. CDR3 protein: CASSPEGARGGYTF. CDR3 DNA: TGTGCCAGCAGCCCGGAGGGGGCGCGGGGTGGCTACACCTTC.

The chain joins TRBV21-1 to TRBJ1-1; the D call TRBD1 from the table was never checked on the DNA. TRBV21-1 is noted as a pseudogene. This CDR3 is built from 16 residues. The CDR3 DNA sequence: TGTGCCAGCAGCAGGTTTTCCGGACAGGTGAACACTGAAGCTTTCTTT. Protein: CASSRFSGQVNTEAFF.

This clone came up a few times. The CDR3 DNA sequence: TGCGCCAGCAGCCCCTTGGACATGTTTCAGCCCCAGCATTTT. Its protein is CASSPLDMFQPQHF. The V and J genes are TRBV4-1 and TRBJ1-5; weak D call: TRBD1 (5 bases). V was clipped by 4 bases and J by 6 bases, with 13 bases between them. The CDR3 runs 14 residues. In germline, CDR1 is MGHRA, CDR2 YSYEKL.

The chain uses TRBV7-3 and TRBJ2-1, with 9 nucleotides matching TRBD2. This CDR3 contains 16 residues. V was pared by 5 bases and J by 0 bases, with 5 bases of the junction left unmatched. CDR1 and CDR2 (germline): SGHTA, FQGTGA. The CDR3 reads CASSPSGGSSYNEQFF. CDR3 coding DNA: TGTGCCAGCAGCCCAAGCGGGGGGAGCTCCTACAATGAGCAGTTCTTC.

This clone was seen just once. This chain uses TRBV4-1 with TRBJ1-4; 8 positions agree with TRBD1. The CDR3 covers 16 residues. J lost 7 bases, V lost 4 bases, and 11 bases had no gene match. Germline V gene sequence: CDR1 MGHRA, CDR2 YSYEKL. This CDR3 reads CASSRNSDRGSEKLFF. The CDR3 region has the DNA TGCGCCAGCAGCCGAAACTCCGACAGGGGCAGTGAAAAACTGTTTTTT.